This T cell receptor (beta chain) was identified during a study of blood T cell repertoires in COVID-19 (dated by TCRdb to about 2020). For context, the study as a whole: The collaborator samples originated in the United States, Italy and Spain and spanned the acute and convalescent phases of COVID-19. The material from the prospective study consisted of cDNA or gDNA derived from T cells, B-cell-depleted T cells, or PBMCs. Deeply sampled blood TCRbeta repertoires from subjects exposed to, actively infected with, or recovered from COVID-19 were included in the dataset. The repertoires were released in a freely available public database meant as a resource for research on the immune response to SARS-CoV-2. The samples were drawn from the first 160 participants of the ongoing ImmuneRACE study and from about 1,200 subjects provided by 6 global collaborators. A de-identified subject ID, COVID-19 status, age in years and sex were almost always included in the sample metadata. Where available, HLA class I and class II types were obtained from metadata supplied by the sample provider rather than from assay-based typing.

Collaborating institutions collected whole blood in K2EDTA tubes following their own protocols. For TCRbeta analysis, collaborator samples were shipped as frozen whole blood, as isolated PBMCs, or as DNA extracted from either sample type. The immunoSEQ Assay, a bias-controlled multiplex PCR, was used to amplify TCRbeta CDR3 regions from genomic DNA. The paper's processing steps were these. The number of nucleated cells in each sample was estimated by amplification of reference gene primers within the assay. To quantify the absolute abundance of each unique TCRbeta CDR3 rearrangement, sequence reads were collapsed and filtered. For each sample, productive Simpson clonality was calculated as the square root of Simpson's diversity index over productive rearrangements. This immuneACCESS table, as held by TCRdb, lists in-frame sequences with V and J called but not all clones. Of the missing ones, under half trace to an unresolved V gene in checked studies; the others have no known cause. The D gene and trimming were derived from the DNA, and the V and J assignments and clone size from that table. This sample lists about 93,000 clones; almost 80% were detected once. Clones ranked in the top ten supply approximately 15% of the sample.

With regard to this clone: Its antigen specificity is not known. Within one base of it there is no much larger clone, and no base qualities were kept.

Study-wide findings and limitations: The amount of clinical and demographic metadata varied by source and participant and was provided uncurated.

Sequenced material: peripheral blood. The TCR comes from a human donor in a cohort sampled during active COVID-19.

The CDR3 reads CAINPSGSSYEQYF. The DNA is TGTGCCATCAACCCCAGCGGGAGCTCCTACGAGCAGTACTTC. The chain employs TRBV10-3 and TRBJ2-7; TRBD2 matches 8 bases in the middle. Clipping removes 7 bases from V and 0 bases from J, with 5 as the unmatched junction base count. The cysteine opens and the phenylalanine closes a CDR3 of 14 amino acids. The entry retains the CDR3 DNA only, 42 bases that are in frame from base 1. CDR1 ENHRY and CDR2 SYGVKD are derived from the germline V gene.